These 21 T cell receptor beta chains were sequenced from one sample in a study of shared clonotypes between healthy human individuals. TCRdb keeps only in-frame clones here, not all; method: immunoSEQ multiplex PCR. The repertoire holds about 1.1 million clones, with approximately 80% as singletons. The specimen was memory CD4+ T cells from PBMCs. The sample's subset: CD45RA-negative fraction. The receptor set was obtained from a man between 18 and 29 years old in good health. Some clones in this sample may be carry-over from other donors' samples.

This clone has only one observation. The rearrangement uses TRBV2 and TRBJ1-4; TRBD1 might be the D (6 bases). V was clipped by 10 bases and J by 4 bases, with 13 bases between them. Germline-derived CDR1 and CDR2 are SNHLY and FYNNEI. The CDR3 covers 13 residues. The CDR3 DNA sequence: TGTGCCACCCGGGGGGGGCGTAATGAAAAACTGTTTTTT. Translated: CATRGGRNEKLFF.

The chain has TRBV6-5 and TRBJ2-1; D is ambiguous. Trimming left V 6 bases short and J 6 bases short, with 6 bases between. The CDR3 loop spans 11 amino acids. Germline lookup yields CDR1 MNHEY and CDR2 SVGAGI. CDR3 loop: CASRGVNEQFF. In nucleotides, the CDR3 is TGTGCCAGCAGGGGTGTCAATGAGCAGTTCTTC.

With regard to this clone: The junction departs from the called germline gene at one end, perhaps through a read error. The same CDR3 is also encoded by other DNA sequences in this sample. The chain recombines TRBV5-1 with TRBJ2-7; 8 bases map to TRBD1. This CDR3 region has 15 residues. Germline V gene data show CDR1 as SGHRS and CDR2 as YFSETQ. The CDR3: CASSSAGQGPYEQYF. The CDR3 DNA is TGCGCCAGCAGCTCTGCCGGACAGGGCCCCTACGAACAGTACTTC.

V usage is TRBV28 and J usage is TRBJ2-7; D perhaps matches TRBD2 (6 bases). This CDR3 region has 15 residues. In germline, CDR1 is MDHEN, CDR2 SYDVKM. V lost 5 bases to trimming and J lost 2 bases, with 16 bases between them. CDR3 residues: CASSPPEGGPYEQYF. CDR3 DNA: TGTGCCAGCAGTCCACCGGAGGGTGGACCCTACGAGCAGTACTTC.

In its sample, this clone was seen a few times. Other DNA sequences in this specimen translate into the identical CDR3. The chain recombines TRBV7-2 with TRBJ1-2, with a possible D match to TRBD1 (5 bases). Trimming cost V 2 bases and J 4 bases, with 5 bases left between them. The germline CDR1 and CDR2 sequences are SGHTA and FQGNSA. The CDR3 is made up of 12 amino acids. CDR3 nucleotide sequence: TGTGCCAGCAGCTTACAGGGCTATGGCTACACCTTC. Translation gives CASSLQGYGYTF.

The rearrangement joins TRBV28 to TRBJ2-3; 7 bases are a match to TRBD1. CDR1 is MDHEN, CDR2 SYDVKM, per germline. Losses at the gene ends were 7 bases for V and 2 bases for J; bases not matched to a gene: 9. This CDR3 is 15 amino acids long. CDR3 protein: CASIQGGSTTDTQYF. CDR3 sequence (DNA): TGTGCCAGCATTCAAGGGGGCTCCACCACAGATACGCAGTATTTT.

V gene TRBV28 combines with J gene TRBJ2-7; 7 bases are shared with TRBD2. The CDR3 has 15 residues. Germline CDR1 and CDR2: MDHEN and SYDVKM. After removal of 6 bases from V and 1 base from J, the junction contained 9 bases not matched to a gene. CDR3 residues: CASSIGGGLSYEQYF. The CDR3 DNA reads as TGTGCCAGCAGCATTGGGGGAGGGCTGTCCTACGAGCAGTACTTC.

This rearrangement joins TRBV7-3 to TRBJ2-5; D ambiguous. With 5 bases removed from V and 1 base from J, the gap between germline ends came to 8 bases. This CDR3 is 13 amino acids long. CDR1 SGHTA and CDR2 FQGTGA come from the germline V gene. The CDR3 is CASSEQTQETQYF. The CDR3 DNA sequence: TGTGCCAGCAGCGAACAGACCCAAGAGACCCAGTACTTC.

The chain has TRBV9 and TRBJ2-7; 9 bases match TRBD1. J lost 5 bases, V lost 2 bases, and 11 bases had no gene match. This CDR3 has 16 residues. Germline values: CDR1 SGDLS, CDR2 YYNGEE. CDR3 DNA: TGTGCCAGCAGCGTGGGACCGGGACAGGGTTTCGACGAGCAGTACTTC. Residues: CASSVGPGQGFDEQYF.

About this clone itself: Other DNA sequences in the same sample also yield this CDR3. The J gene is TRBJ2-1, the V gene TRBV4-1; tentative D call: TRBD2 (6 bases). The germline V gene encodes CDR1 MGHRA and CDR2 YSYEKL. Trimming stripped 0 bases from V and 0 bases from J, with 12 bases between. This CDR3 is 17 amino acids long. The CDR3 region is CASSQDPAGSSYNEQFF. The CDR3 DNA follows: TGCGCCAGCAGCCAAGATCCCGCGGGGAGCTCCTACAATGAGCAGTTCTTC.

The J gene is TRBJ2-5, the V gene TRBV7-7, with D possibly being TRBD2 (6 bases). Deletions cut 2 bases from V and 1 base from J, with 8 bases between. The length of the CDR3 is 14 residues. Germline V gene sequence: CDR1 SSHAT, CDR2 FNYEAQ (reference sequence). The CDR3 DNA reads TGTGCCAGCAGCTTAATAGCGGTCCAAGAGACCCAGTACTTC. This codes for CASSLIAVQETQYF.

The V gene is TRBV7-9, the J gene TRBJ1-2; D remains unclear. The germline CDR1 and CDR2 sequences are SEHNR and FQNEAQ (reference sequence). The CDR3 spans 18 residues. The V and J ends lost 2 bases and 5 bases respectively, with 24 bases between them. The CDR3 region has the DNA TGTGCCAGCAGCTTAAAGGAGCAGTTTGGGGAAATCATTTATGGCTACACCTTC. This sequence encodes CASSLKEQFGEIIYGYTF.

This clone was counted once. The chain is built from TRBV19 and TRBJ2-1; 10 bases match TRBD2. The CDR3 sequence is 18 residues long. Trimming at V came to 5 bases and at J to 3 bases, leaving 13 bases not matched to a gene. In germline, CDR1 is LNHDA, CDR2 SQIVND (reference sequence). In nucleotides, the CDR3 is TGTGCCAGTAGTCCGCGGAGGGCTAGCGGGAGTAACTACAATGAGCAGTTCTTC. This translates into CASSPRRASGSNYNEQFF.

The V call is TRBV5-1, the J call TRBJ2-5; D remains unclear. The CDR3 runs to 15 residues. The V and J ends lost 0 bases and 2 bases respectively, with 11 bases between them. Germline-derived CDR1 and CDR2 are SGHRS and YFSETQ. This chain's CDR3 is CASSLAMAIQETQYF. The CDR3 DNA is TGCGCCAGCAGCTTGGCCATGGCTATACAAGAGACCCAGTACTTC. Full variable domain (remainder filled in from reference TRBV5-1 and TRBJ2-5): KAGVTQTPRYLIKTRGQQVTLSCSPISGHRSVSWYQQTPGQGLQFLFEYFSETQRNKGNFPGRFSGRQFSNSRSEMNVSTLELGDSALYLCASSLAMAIQETQYFGPGTRLLVL.

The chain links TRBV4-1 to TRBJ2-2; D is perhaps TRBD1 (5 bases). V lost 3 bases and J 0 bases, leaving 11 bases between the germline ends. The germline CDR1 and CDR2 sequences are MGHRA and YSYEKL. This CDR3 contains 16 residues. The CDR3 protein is CASSQDDSANTGELFF. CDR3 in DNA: TGCGCCAGCAGCCAGGATGACAGCGCGAACACCGGGGAGCTGTTTTTT.

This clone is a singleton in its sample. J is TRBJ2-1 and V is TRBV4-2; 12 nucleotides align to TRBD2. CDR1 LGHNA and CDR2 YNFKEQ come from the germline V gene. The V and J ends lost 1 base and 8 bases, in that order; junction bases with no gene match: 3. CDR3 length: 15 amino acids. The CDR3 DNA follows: TGTGCCAGCAGCCAAGGGGCTAGCGGGAGGGATGAGCAGTTCTTC. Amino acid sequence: CASSQGASGRDEQFF.

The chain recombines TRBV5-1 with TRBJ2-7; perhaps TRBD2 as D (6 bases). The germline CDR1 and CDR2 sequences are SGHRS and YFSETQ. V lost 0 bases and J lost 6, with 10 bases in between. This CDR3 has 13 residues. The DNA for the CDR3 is TGCGCCAGCAGCTTGGCCGGGAGCTCCGAGCAGTACTTC. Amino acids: CASSLAGSSEQYF.

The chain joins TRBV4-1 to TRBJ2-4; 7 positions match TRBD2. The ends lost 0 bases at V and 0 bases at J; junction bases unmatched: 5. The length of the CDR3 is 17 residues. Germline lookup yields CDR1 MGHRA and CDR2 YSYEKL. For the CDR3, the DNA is TGCGCCAGCAGCCAAGAATTCGGGGGGATAGCCAAAAACATTCAGTACTTC. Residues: CASSQEFGGIAKNIQYF.

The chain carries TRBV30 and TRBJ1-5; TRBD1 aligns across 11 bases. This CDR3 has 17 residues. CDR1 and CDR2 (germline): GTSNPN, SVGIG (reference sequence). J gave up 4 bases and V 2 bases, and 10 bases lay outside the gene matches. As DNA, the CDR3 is TGTGCCTGGAGTCAAGGACAGGGGGCTAACCTTAATCAGCCCCAGCATTTT. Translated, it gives CAWSQGQGANLNQPQHF.

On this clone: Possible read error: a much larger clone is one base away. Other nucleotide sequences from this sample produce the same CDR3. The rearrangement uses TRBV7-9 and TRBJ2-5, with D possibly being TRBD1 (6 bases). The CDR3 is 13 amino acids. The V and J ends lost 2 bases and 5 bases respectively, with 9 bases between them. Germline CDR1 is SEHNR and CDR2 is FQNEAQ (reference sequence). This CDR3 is CASSLLGAETQYF. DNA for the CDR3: TGTGCCAGCAGCTTACTGGGGGCGGAGACCCAGTACTTC.

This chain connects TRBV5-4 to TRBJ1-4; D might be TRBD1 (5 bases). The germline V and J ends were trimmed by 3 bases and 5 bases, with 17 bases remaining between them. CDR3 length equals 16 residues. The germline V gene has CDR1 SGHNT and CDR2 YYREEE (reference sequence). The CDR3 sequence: CASSSGTDRTNEKLFF. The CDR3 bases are TGTGCCAGCAGCTCTGGGACGGATCGCACGAATGAAAAACTGTTTTTT. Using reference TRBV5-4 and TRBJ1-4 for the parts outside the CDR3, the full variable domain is ETGVTQSPTHLIKTRGQQVTLRCSSQSGHNTVSWYQQALGQGPQFIFQYYREEENGRGNFPPRFSGLQFPNYSSELNVNALELDDSALYLCASSSGTDRTNEKLFFGSGTQLSVL.